The clone carrying this T cell receptor beta chain was seen only a few times. Its matching antigen is unknown. The CDR3 is 15 amino acids. Germline CDR1 SGHRS, CDR2 YFSETQ. Trimming at V came to 2 bases and at J to 2 bases, leaving 3 bases not matched to a gene. This record belongs to a study of T-cell memory formation after mild COVID-19. Study-level findings and limits: Clones that contracted from day 15 to 85 were balanced CD4/CD8, while later expanders leaned CD4+.

One entry per CDR3 protein results from TCRdb running MiXCR on the 5' RACE reads. The table lists 400,000 or so distinct CDR3 sequences, about 19% of them singletons, with around 8.4% in the top ten. The sequenced material came from PBMCs or a T cell subset sorted from them (not recorded which). V and J are TRBV5-1 and TRBJ1-1; 10 nucleotides agree with TRBD1. The origin of this receptor is an adult woman who had mild COVID-19 (a few samples of this study predate the infection). Cell type and time point are not known. CDR3 nucleotide sequence: TGCGCCAGCAGCTTAAGGACAGGGGGAAACACTGAAGCTTTCTTT. Its translation is CASSLRTGGNTEAFF.